The 12 T cell receptor beta chains given below trace back to one sample, sequenced in a study of cytomegalovirus exposure and HLA in healthy donors. PCR amplification relied on 60 Vbeta primers (plus 13 Jbeta primers). Assay used: immunoSEQ multiplex PCR; TCRdb lists only in-frame clones, some missing. The table records approximately 150,000 clones, about four fifths of them present only once. The specimen sequenced was PBMCs. The receptors were sampled from a man between 35 and 55 years old in good health and CMV-seronegative.

This chain links TRBV7-2 with TRBJ2-7, with TRBD1 matching over 7 bases. The CDR3 length is 14 residues. V dropped 1 base and J dropped 2; count of bases not matched to a gene: 2. CDR1 SGHTA and CDR2 FQGNSA come from the germline V gene. CDR3 nucleotide sequence: TGTGCCAGCAGCTTAGTAACAGGGGCCTACGAGCAGTACTTC. Amino acids: CASSLVTGAYEQYF.

This sequence joins TRBV27 and TRBJ1-3; the match to TRBD1 covers 7 bases. This CDR3 has 14 residues. Germline CDR1 is MNHEY and CDR2 is SMNVEV (reference sequence). The V segment lost 5 bases and the J segment 2 bases; nucleotides outside the gene matches: 3. The CDR3 region has the DNA TGTGCCAGCAGTACGACAGGGCCTGGAAACACCATATATTTT. It encodes CASSTTGPGNTIYF.

The V gene is TRBV7-2, the J gene TRBJ1-5; TRBD1 matches 10 bases. CDR1 is SGHTA and CDR2 is FQGNSA in the germline V gene. Trimming removed 1 base from V and 4 bases from J; junction bases left unmatched: 7. There are 17 residues in the CDR3. Here the CDR3 DNA reads TGTGCCAGCAGCTTAGGGACAGGGGGTTTATCAAATCAGCCCCAGCATTTT. Its translation: CASSLGTGGLSNQPQHF.

The J gene is TRBJ2-3, the V gene TRBV7-3; D might be TRBD1 (5 bases). Germline loops: CDR1 SGHTA, CDR2 FQGTGA. V lost 5 bases, J lost 0 bases, and 12 bases lay in between. This CDR3 comprises 15 residues. CDR3 sequence: CASSPGAGSTDTQYF. CDR3 bases: TGTGCCAGCAGCCCTGGGGCAGGTAGCACAGATACGCAGTATTTT.

The chain carries TRBV9 and TRBJ1-2; weak D call: TRBD1 (5 bases). V was trimmed by 3 bases and J by 4 bases, leaving 10 bases between them. This CDR3 is 13 amino acids long. Germline assignment: CDR1 SGDLS and CDR2 YYNGEE. CDR3 protein: CASSDRGSYGYTF. As DNA, the CDR3 is TGTGCCAGCAGCGACCGGGGGTCCTATGGCTACACCTTC. The variable domain in full, completed from reference TRBV9 and TRBJ1-2, reads DSGVTQTPKHLITATGQRVTLRCSPRSGDLSVYWYQQSLDQGLQFLIQYYNGEERAKGNILERFSAQQFPDLHSELNLSSLELGDSALYFCASSDRGSYGYTFGSGTRLTVV.

The rearrangement joins TRBV14 to TRBJ2-2, with D maybe TRBD2 (7 bases). Germline V lookup: CDR1 SGHDN, CDR2 FVKESK. V lost 4 bases to trimming and J lost 0 bases, with 21 bases between them. The CDR3 is 19 amino acids. The CDR3 here is CASSRLTGGLRTNTGELFF. DNA of the CDR3: TGTGCCAGCAGCCGGCTCACCGGGGGGCTCAGGACGAACACCGGGGAGCTGTTTTTT.

The chain employs TRBV5-1 and TRBJ2-7; 7 bases align to TRBD1. The V and J ends lost 5 bases and 1 base, in that order; junction bases with no gene match: 9. Germline CDR1 SGHRS, CDR2 YFSETQ. This CDR3 spans 15 amino acids. CDR3 sequence (DNA): TGCGCCAGCAGTCCATCCGGGACAGAATCCTACGAGCAGTACTTC. Its protein product is CASSPSGTESYEQYF.

The chain combines TRBV18 with TRBJ2-1; tentatively, D is TRBD1 (5 bases). Germline CDR1 and CDR2: KGHSH and LQKENI. The CDR3 runs 16 residues. V shed 1 base and J shed 9 bases, with 19 bases lying between them. The CDR3 is CASSPRHQGNQGEQFF. CDR3 nucleotides: TGTGCCAGCTCACCACGGCATCAGGGAAACCAGGGTGAGCAGTTCTTC.

The chain uses TRBV5-1 and TRBJ2-2, with 9 bases lining up with TRBD1. The junction had 7 bases not matched to a gene; V was cut back by 0 bases and J by 4 bases. The CDR3 has 17 amino acids. The germline gives CDR1 SGHRS, CDR2 YFSETQ. CDR3 DNA: TGCGCCAGCAGCTTGGGACAGGGGGGGATTTTCACCGGGGAGCTGTTTTTT. Protein: CASSLGQGGIFTGELFF.

This rearrangement joins TRBV6-5 to TRBJ1-3, with D unclear. CDR3 length: 13 residues. Germline CDR1 reads MNHEY; CDR2 reads SVGAGI. The germline V and J ends were trimmed by 7 bases and 1 base, with 8 bases remaining between them. For the CDR3, the DNA is TGTGCCAGCACCCGAGGGTCTGGAAACACCATATATTTT. Translation: CASTRGSGNTIYF.

The chain combines TRBV10-1 with TRBJ2-1; 12 bases are a match to TRBD1. CDR1 is WNHNN and CDR2 is SYGVQD in the germline V gene (reference sequence). The junction had 4 bases not matched to a gene; V was cut back by 0 bases and J by 7 bases. The CDR3 consists of 16 residues. This CDR3 is CASSESGTGGNNEQFF. CDR3 nucleotide sequence: TGCGCCAGCAGTGAGTCCGGGACAGGGGGCAATAATGAGCAGTTCTTC.

The CDR3 loop is CASSEDRGRETQYF. The DNA of the CDR3 is TGTGCCAGCAGTGAAGACAGGGGGAGGGAGACCCAGTACTTC. The V call is TRBV2, the J call TRBJ2-5, with 8 bases fitting TRBD1. The CDR3 is 14 residues long. CDR1 and CDR2 from the germline V gene are SNHLY and FYNNEI. V dropped 1 base and J dropped 5; count of bases not matched to a gene: 3.